The 8 T cell receptor beta chains below all came from one sample that was sequenced in a study of T cells after yellow fever vaccination. TCRdb re-called the 5' RACE reads through MiXCR, storing one row per CDR3 protein. The profile shows 500,000 to 550,000 distinct CDR3 sequences, roughly a fifth of them singletons. Sample: PBMCs, taken roughly 20 days after the first yellow fever vaccination. These receptors all come from a young man who received the YFV17D yellow fever vaccine.

The V call is TRBV5-1, the J call TRBJ2-5; weak D call: TRBD2 (6 bases). The length of the CDR3 is 16 residues. The germline CDR1 and CDR2 sequences are SGHRS and YFSETQ. V was clipped by 3 bases and J by 2 bases, with 17 bases between them. The CDR3 DNA is TGCGCCAGCAGCTACTCTTCGGGGGTGGGTCAAGAGACCCAGTACTTC. It encodes CASSYSSGVGQETQYF.

CDR3 DNA sequence: TGCGCCAGCAGCAAGGACAGTCTTGATACGCAGTATTTT. Residues: CASSKDSLDTQYF. The chain links TRBV5-1 to TRBJ2-3; D possibly corresponds to TRBD1 (6 bases). CDR3 length equals 13 residues. V was shortened by 4 bases and J by 6 bases, with 12 bases between the two germline ends. Germline CDR1 reads SGHRS; CDR2 reads YFSETQ.

V is TRBV12-3 or TRBV12-4 and J is TRBJ2-7, with D perhaps matching TRBD1 (6 bases). This CDR3 comprises 15 residues. V lost 4 bases to trimming and J lost 5 bases, with 18 bases between them. The CDR3 nucleotides read TGTGCCAGCAGTTCCCCACAGGGTGGGTTGAACGAGCAGTACTTC. It encodes CASSSPQGGLNEQYF.

The genes are TRBV7-9 and TRBJ2-3; D might be TRBD1 or TRBD2, each matching 5 bases. V was cut by 3 bases and J by 13 bases, with 23 bases left in between. This CDR3 region has 15 residues. The germline gives CDR1 SEHNR, CDR2 FQNEAQ (reference sequence). The CDR3 DNA is TGTGCCAGCAGCTTTGTCGGGACCCAGGGCGAACGGGAGTATTTT. It specifies CASSFVGTQGEREYF.

This clonotype was seen a handful of times. The chain is built from TRBV4-2 and TRBJ2-1, with 9 nucleotides matching TRBD2. The CDR3 sequence is 15 residues long. Looked up from germline, CDR1 is LGHNA and CDR2 is YNFKEQ. Trimming removed 4 bases from V and 4 bases from J; junction bases left unmatched: 5. The CDR3 sequence is CASSRERGAYNEQFF. The CDR3 nucleotides are TGTGCCAGCAGCCGAGAGCGGGGGGCGTACAATGAGCAGTTCTTC.

The rearrangement uses TRBV4-2 and TRBJ2-7, with D maybe TRBD2 (5 bases). The germline V and J ends were trimmed by 0 bases and 0 bases, with 9 bases remaining between them. The germline V gene encodes CDR1 LGHNA and CDR2 YNFKEQ. The CDR3 has 15 amino acids. The CDR3 reads CASSQDQTSSYEQYV. CDR3 DNA: TGTGCCAGCAGCCAAGATCAAACTAGCTCCTACGAGCAGTACGTC.

The V call is TRBV7-2, the J call TRBJ1-1, with TRBD1 identical over 7 bases. J lost 7 bases, V lost 1 base, and 3 bases had no gene match. The CDR3 extends over 13 amino acids. The germline gives CDR1 SGHTA, CDR2 FQGNSA. CDR3 amino acids: CASSLGRGNEAFF. The CDR3 bases are TGTGCCAGCAGCTTAGGCAGGGGGAATGAAGCTTTCTTT.

The rearrangement uses TRBV11-2 and TRBJ2-5; the D gene is possibly TRBD1 (6 bases). Germline loops: CDR1 SGHAT, CDR2 FQNNGV. V lost 1 base, J lost 1 base, and 10 bases lay in between. This CDR3 spans 15 amino acids. Here the CDR3 DNA reads TGTGCCAGCAGCTTAGTTGAGGGGGTCCAAGAGACCCAGTACTTC. Its protein is CASSLVEGVQETQYF.